The 20 T cell receptor beta chains reported below all come from one sample, sequenced in a study of T cell responses to AZD1222 COVID-19 vaccine. The data were produced by immunoSEQ multiplex PCR, yet TCRdb's version contains in-frame clones alone and is incomplete. The repertoire holds about 130,000 clones, with 89% as singletons. The material sequenced was peripheral blood, taken on day 0 of AZD1222 vaccination. The receptors here all came from an adult in good health.

The chain uses TRBV10-2 and TRBJ2-7; D may correspond to TRBD1 or TRBD2 (5 bases each). Germline V CDR1 and CDR2: WSHSY, SAAADI. The CDR3 length is 12 residues. V lost 8 bases to trimming and J lost 1 base, with 9 bases between them. The chain's CDR3 is CASEGQSYEQYF. The CDR3 bases are TGCGCCAGCGAGGGGCAGTCCTACGAGCAGTACTTC.

This chain links TRBV9 with TRBJ2-3; D may correspond to TRBD1 or TRBD2 (5 bases each). Germline V gene data show CDR1 as SGDLS and CDR2 as YYNGEE. The CDR3 contains 16 residues. V lost 4 bases and J lost 2, with 17 bases in between. DNA of the CDR3: TGTGCCAGCAGCTCTCTCCCGGGACCCCCCACAGATACGCAGTATTTT. This gives the protein CASSSLPGPPTDTQYF.

For this clone: Mismatch with germline at one junction end may stem from a read error. The chain couples TRBV24-1 to TRBJ2-5; tentatively, D is TRBD1 or TRBD2 (5 bases each). The CDR3 totals 13 residues. The V gene's germline CDR1 is KGHDR and CDR2 SFDVKD. The CDR3 DNA is TGTGCCACCAGTGATAAAGGGACCCCTATTTCTCACTTC. As protein: CATSDKGTPISHF.

The CDR3 loop is CASSQLERTGLSYEQYF. The CDR3 DNA follows: TGTGCCAGCAGCCAATTAGAGAGGACAGGGCTTTCCTACGAGCAGTACTTC. The rearrangement links TRBV4-2 to TRBJ2-7; the match to TRBD1 covers 8 bases. Unmatched junction bases numbered 10, after V lost 2 bases and J lost 1 base. Germline V gene lookup returns CDR1 LGHNA and CDR2 YNFKEQ. The CDR3 has 17 residues.

The V and J genes are TRBV24-1 and TRBJ2-7; D is unresolved. Germline V CDR1 and CDR2: KGHDR, SFDVKD. This CDR3 is built from 8 residues. Trimming pared 12 bases from V and 8 bases from J, leaving 7 bases between. The CDR3 region has the DNA TGTGCCTCCCCGAAGCAGTACTTC. Its translation is CASPKQYF.

The chain joins TRBV5-5 to TRBJ2-1, with TRBD2 matching 7 bases. Germline CDR1 SGHKS, CDR2 YYEKEE (reference sequence). V gave up 1 base and J gave up 6 bases; unmatched junction bases: 10. The CDR3 is made up of 16 amino acids. The CDR3 nucleotides read TGTGCCAGCAGCTTGTTGTCGCGGGAGATTATCAATGAGCAGTTCTTC. Amino acid sequence: CASSLLSREIINEQFF.

The chain couples TRBV5-1 to TRBJ1-2, with 7 bases lining up with TRBD1. This CDR3 comprises 17 residues. Germline lookup yields CDR1 SGHRS and CDR2 YFSETQ. J was trimmed by 0 bases and V by 4 bases; bases with no gene match: 12. This CDR3 is CASSGTQGGRANYGYTF. The CDR3 coding sequence is TGCGCCAGCAGCGGAACTCAGGGGGGCCGAGCTAACTATGGCTACACCTTC.

The chain combines TRBV5-4 with TRBJ2-3; D uncertain. Germline values: CDR1 SGHNT, CDR2 YYREEE (reference sequence). This CDR3 contains 13 residues. V lost 4 bases and J 2 bases, leaving 8 bases between the germline ends. CDR3 region: CASSQRTTDTQYF. The CDR3 DNA sequence: TGTGCCAGCAGCCAACGGACCACAGATACGCAGTATTTT.

The chain employs TRBV6-5 and TRBJ2-7, with D perhaps TRBD1 (5 bases). V was pared by 6 bases and J by 6 bases, with 15 bases between. Germline CDR1 is MNHEY and CDR2 is SVGAGI. This CDR3 spans 13 amino acids. CDR3 loop: CASSFPGISEQYF. CDR3 coding DNA: TGTGCCAGCAGCTTCCCAGGGATAAGCGAGCAGTACTTC.

This rearrangement joins TRBV6-2 or TRBV6-3 to TRBJ2-1; 10 bases are a match to TRBD2. Germline assignment: CDR1 MNHEY and CDR2 SVGEGT. The CDR3 runs 14 residues. Unmatched junction bases numbered 1, after V lost 5 bases and J lost 3 bases. The CDR3 nucleotides are TGTGCCAGCAGTGGACTAGCGGTCTACAATGAGCAGTTCTTC. It translates to CASSGLAVYNEQFF.

The chain employs TRBV24-1 and TRBJ1-2, with D unclear. Germline V gene sequence: CDR1 KGHDR, CDR2 SFDVKD. Deletions cut 7 bases from V and 5 bases from J, with 7 bases between. There are 11 residues in the CDR3. CDR3 coding DNA: TGTGCCACCAGGTCGGGGTATGGCTACACCTTC. Its protein is CATRSGYGYTF.

J is TRBJ1-3 and V is TRBV5-1, with TRBD1 matching over 7 bases. Germline trimming cut 3 bases from V and 0 bases from J; bases unmatched to any gene: 3. CDR1 and CDR2 from the germline V gene are SGHRS and YFSETQ. The CDR3 contains 15 residues. This CDR3 reads CASSWGQSSGNTIYF. DNA for the CDR3: TGCGCCAGCAGCTGGGGACAGAGCTCTGGAAACACCATATATTTT.

The chain links TRBV6-6 to TRBJ2-7, with TRBD2 matching over 10 bases. V lost 7 bases and J lost 6; bases outside the gene matches: 9. The CDR3 is made up of 14 amino acids. Per the germline V gene, CDR1 is MNHNY and CDR2 is SVGAGI (reference sequence). The CDR3 reads CASIASGSDGEQYF. DNA of the CDR3: TGTGCCAGCATTGCTAGCGGGAGTGATGGCGAGCAGTACTTC.

The genes are TRBV7-2 and TRBJ2-1, with a possible D match to TRBD1 (6 bases). Germline assignment: CDR1 SGHTA and CDR2 FQGNSA. The CDR3 runs 14 residues. Trimming shortened V by 2 bases and J by 7 bases, and 12 bases separated the two germline ends. CDR3 loop: CASSLYSGTNEQFF. The CDR3 DNA sequence: TGTGCCAGCAGCTTATATTCCGGGACAAATGAGCAGTTCTTC.

This chain connects TRBV6-5 to TRBJ1-1; D unclear. V shed 9 bases and J shed 4 bases, with 15 bases lying between them. Germline loops: CDR1 MNHEY, CDR2 SVGAGI. This CDR3 has 13 residues. CDR3 bases: TGTGCCAGTGGCCTCGGCTCTGCCACTGAAGCTTTCTTT. Protein: CASGLGSATEAFF.

The V gene is TRBV9, the J gene TRBJ2-3, with D maybe TRBD2 (5 bases). Per germline, CDR1 SGDLS and CDR2 YYNGEE. V was pared by 2 bases and J by 1 base, with 14 bases between. CDR3 size: 16 residues. CDR3 DNA sequence: TGTGCCAGCAGCGTGGAGGACGGGCGGGGCACAGATACGCAGTATTTT. This translates into CASSVEDGRGTDTQYF. Filled out from reference TRBV9 and TRBJ2-3, the complete variable domain reads DSGVTQTPKHLITATGQRVTLRCSPRSGDLSVYWYQQSLDQGLQFLIQYYNGEERAKGNILERFSAQQFPDLHSELNLSSLELGDSALYFCASSVEDGRGTDTQYFGPGTRLTVL.

The chain carries TRBV28 and TRBJ1-2; D is perhaps TRBD1 (5 bases). Germline V gene data show CDR1 as MDHEN and CDR2 as SYDVKM. CDR3 length equals 15 residues. V shed 5 bases and J shed 1 base, with 14 bases lying between them. In DNA, the CDR3 is TGTGCCAGCAGTGGAGCGGGGGGGTTTAACTATGGCTACACCTTC. Its translation: CASSGAGGFNYGYTF.

This clone was seen more than once but under ten times. V and J are TRBV11-3 and TRBJ2-7, with a possible D match to TRBD2 (5 bases). Trimming shortened V by 8 bases and J by 0 bases, and 26 bases separated the two germline ends. The germline V gene has CDR1 SGHNT and CDR2 YENEEA. The length of the CDR3 is 18 residues. CDR3 sequence (DNA): TGTGCCAGCGGGGTCCTGGCCGGAGCGGCCTTAAACTCCTACGAGCAGTACTTC. This translates into CASGVLAGAALNSYEQYF.

The chain is built from TRBV4-1 and TRBJ2-1; 12 positions agree with TRBD2. This CDR3 contains 15 residues. Germline V gives CDR1 MGHRA, CDR2 YSYEKL. V was pared by 4 bases and J by 6 bases, with 4 bases of the junction left unmatched. Here the CDR3 DNA reads TGCGCCAGCAGCCCCCGACTAGCGGGAGTCAATGAGCAGTTCTTC. Amino acids: CASSPRLAGVNEQFF.

The V gene is TRBV19, the J gene TRBJ1-2; D gene uncertain. Trimming left V 0 bases short and J 2 bases short, with 7 bases between. The CDR3 runs to 14 residues. Germline values: CDR1 LNHDA, CDR2 SQIVND (reference sequence). CDR3 bases: TGTGCCAGTAGTATAGATCGGCAGAACTATGGCTACACCTTC. Amino acids: CASSIDRQNYGYTF.